The 7 T cell receptor beta chains in this list originate from one sample, sequenced in a study of metastatic and nonmetastatic thyroid tumors. No patient received treatment before thyroid surgery. With MiXCR, TCRdb called clones anew from the PCR reads. The sample has about 39,000 clones, about 12% seen once. The specimen sequenced was blood. Receptors originate from a male donor with papillary thyroid cancer or a benign thyroid nodule (not recorded which). Some clones in this sample may be carry-over from other donors' samples.

In this sample, this clone turned up many times. The chain employs TRBV5-1 and TRBJ1-1; no definite D call. The length of the CDR3 is 14 residues. Trimming shortened V by 4 bases and J by 3 bases, and 13 bases separated the two germline ends. Germline CDR1 SGHRS, CDR2 YFSETQ. This CDR3 is CASSRGGSDTEAFF. In DNA form, the CDR3 reads TGCGCCAGCAGCCGGGGTGGGAGTGACACTGAAGCTTTCTTT. The variable domain in full, completed from reference TRBV5-1 and TRBJ1-1, reads KAGVTQTPRYLIKTRGQQVTLSCSPISGHRSVSWYQQTPGQGLQFLFEYFSETQRNKGNFPGRFSGRQFSNSRSEMNVSTLELGDSALYLCASSRGGSDTEAFFGQGTRLTVV.

This clone was observed at least ten times. DNA for the CDR3: TGCGCCAGCAGCCAAGAAACAGGGTACAACTATGGCTACACCTTC. Residues: CASSQETGYNYGYTF. This chain uses TRBV4-3 with TRBJ1-2, with D possibly TRBD1 on 6 matching bases. This CDR3 has 15 amino acids. CDR1 is LGHNA and CDR2 is YSLEER in the germline V gene. The ends were cut back, 0 bases at V and 2 bases at J, with 10 bases in the middle.

This rearrangement joins TRBV4-1 to TRBJ2-6, with D unclear. This CDR3 comprises 13 residues. Per the germline V gene, CDR1 is MGHRA and CDR2 is YSYEKL. With 2 bases removed from V and 1 base from J, the gap between germline ends came to 0 bases. The CDR3 nucleotides are TGCGCCAGCAGCCAATCTGGGGCCAACGTCCTGACTTTC. Residues: CASSQSGANVLTF.

This clone was recorded at least ten times. The chain combines TRBV7-6 with TRBJ2-5, with D perhaps TRBD1 (5 bases). Germline CDR1 and CDR2: SGHVS and FNYEAQ. Trimming pared 6 bases from V and 2 bases from J, leaving 10 bases between. The CDR3 has 13 amino acids. CDR3 residues: CASRGQLQETQYF. CDR3 nucleotides: TGTGCCAGCAGGGGGCAGCTACAAGAGACCCAGTACTTC.

This clone was observed at least ten times. This chain connects TRBV24-1 to TRBJ2-2; 9 bases line up with TRBD2. In germline, CDR1 is KGHDR, CDR2 SFDVKD. The trim removed 2 bases at V and 5 bases at J, leaving 11 bases unmatched. CDR3 length: 18 residues. The CDR3 DNA sequence: TGTGCCACCAGTGATTCTTCCGCTAGCGGGGCCGGAACCGGGGAGCTGTTTTTT. Translation: CATSDSSASGAGTGELFF.

Relative to its sample, this clone is medium-sized. V is TRBV6-2 or TRBV6-3 and J is TRBJ1-2; 10 bases are shared with TRBD1. J was trimmed by 3 bases and V by 5 bases; bases with no gene match: 3. Germline CDR1 MNHEY, CDR2 SVGEGT. This CDR3 is built from 14 residues. This CDR3 is CASSPGTGDYGYTF. The CDR3 DNA sequence: TGTGCCAGCAGTCCAGGGACAGGGGACTATGGCTACACCTTC.

This clone has at least ten counts. The chain joins TRBV19 to TRBJ1-5; D is ambiguous. CDR1 and CDR2 (germline): LNHDA, SQIVND (reference sequence). This CDR3 is 13 amino acids long. Trimming removed 1 base at V and 7 bases at J, with 8 bases between. The CDR3 coding sequence is TGTGCCAGTAGTATAGGAGGGATGCAGCCCCAGCATTTT. This gives the protein CASSIGGMQPQHF.